This T cell receptor (beta chain) derives from a study of blood T cells in healthy people across ages. Study observations and caveats: Per million T cells, the diversity of TCR beta decreased roughly linearly as age advanced.

Alongside a J-beta primer mix, a sample-barcoded 5' primer served in a second PCR lasting about 6 to 11 cycles. Via MiXCR, TCRdb re-called the 5' RACE reads, giving one row per CDR3 protein. Of roughly 800,000 distinct CDR3 sequences in the sample, about 53% are singletons; the top ten hold approximately 41%. Unmatched junction bases numbered 15, after V lost 5 bases and J lost 0 bases. This CDR3 has 21 amino acids. This clonotype was seen ten or more times. Antigen specificity is unknown. The material sequenced was blood. The source of this sequence is a man aged 80 or over in good health. The chain links TRBV12-3 or TRBV12-4 to TRBJ2-1; 14 bases match TRBD2. The CDR3: CASSHRPGLAGVRSSYNEQFF. The CDR3 nucleotides read TGTGCCAGCAGTCACCGGCCGGGACTAGCGGGAGTCCGTAGCTCCTACAATGAGCAGTTCTTC.